The rows below give T cell receptor beta chains drawn from one sample of a study of T-cell memory formation after mild COVID-19. Using its own MiXCR run on the 5' RACE reads, TCRdb lists one record per CDR3 protein. The sample contains 250,000 to 350,000 distinct CDR3 sequences, around 15% of which appear only once. Sample: PBMCs or a T cell subset sorted from them (not recorded which). These receptor sequences come from a man aged 18 to 30 who had mild COVID-19 (a few samples of this study predate the infection). Cell type and time point are not known. CDR3s leave out the opening cysteine and the closing phenylalanine or tryptophan. The size of a clone is reported for some rows only, either as once, few or many, or as a class for expanded clones.

clone size	V gene	CDR3 protein
many	TRBV5-1	ASSYGQGTDTQY
few	TRBV12-3/TRBV12-4	ASSFGGAETQY
.	TRBV5-1	ASSIAPGELF
.	TRBV12-3/TRBV12-4	ASSSGVNTGELF
.	TRBV7-9	ASSFTTSGTPIWGLQGEQF
.	TRBV4-3	ASSQDTPVGTLMGYGYT
many	TRBV10-3	AISEMTGGDSYNEQF
.	TRBV6-1	ASSTGLSSNQPQH
.	TRBV20-1	SAPNPGRYTDTQY
.	TRBV28	ASRHPTLEVTQY
.	TRBV6-1	ASTRSNPNYGYT
.	TRBV4-2	ASSQGTVQVPEAF
.	TRBV6-5	ASSYSGAEEKLF
.	TRBV7-3	ASSLQGTLPYGYT
.	TRBV18	ASSPTSLAGAYNEQF
many	TRBV5-1	ASRERGGTGELF
.	TRBV27	ASSPTSWGFEQY
.	TRBV6-6	ASRHRLNTEAF
many	TRBV2	ASGADRVREKLF
few	TRBV12-3/TRBV12-4	ASSFLAGRTDTQY
few	TRBV7-2	ASSLRRRQETQY
few	TRBV4-1	ASSQAATSLLYEQY
.	TRBV6-5	ASSRTGIQETQY
many	TRBV4-3	ASSQVPNDYEQY
.	TRBV5-1	ASSRLDRAVGEAF
few	TRBV10-3	AISESIGQPQH
few	TRBV20-1	SARRGYSYEQY
.	TRBV7-2	ASSLGDRIEQY
.	TRBV7-3	ASSSKRGAANEQF
.	TRBV5-4	ASSGSGTSFRGDTQY
few	TRBV6-2/TRBV6-3	ASTEGPSTDTQY
.	TRBV10-3	AISEDRGSGELF
once	TRBV6-2/TRBV6-3	ASSSFGVWNQPQH
few	TRBV5-1	ASSLKGYLETQY
many	TRBV25-1	ASSAPAGNHNEQF
few	TRBV9	ASSVGTQETQY
.	TRBV27	ASSLFPSGHEQF
many	TRBV4-3	ASSQDWDPYEQY
.	TRBV7-2	ASSPNRGVVTGELF
.	TRBV6-5	ASSLGTTQY
.	TRBV7-6	ASGRREDTETQY
few	TRBV12-3/TRBV12-4	ASSLRQVNEQF
few	TRBV12-3/TRBV12-4	ASSPTGSYGYT
many	TRBV12-3/TRBV12-4	ASSPPPHSYEQY
few	TRBV19	ASTRGQGSQPQH
.	TRBV11-3	ASSARGDTGELF
few	TRBV7-9	ASSLVGGTATQETQY
.	TRBV24-1	ATSVTEETQY
many	TRBV6-5	ASSYSAGTEAF
.	TRBV7-2	ASSTGQGGNTIY
.	TRBV21-1	ASLDEAQILMKNCF